A single T cell receptor beta chain is shown here with its context. The target antigen is unknown. This entry belongs to a study of OX40 agonist ivuxolimab in advanced cancers. Study-level information: Ivuxolimab was administered intravenously to patients at 0.01 to 10 mg/kg every 2 weeks. One patient with hepatocellular carcinoma and two with cutaneous melanoma, three in all, had partial responses.

The study, taken as a whole, reports: Specificity for antigen went undetermined in the expanded peripheral T cells. The study observed clonal expansion of CD4+ and CD8+ blood T cells by week 6 at 0.1 to 3.0 mg/kg.

From germline, CDR1 is SEHNR and CDR2 FQNEAQ (reference sequence). V lost 5 bases and J lost 6, with 20 bases in between. CDR3 length: 15 amino acids. The assay was immunoSEQ multiplex PCR, and TCRdb's table has in-frame clones only and misses some. The sample includes around 65,000 clones, around 87% of them seen just once. Sequencing was performed on CD4+ or CD8+ T cells sorted from blood, taken in a trial of the OX40 agonist ivuxolimab. This sequence joins TRBV7-9 and TRBJ2-7, with a weak D call TRBD1 (6 bases). The sequence was collected from an adult with an advanced solid tumor such as melanoma, head and neck, liver or kidney cancer. The CDR3 nucleotides read TGTGCCAGCAGCCAACCCAGGGGCAGCTCCGCCGAGCAGTACTTC. Protein sequence: CASSQPRGSSAEQYF.